This TCR beta chain was captured by sequencing in a study of cytomegalovirus exposure and HLA in healthy donors. Study outcomes and limitations: In a later analysis, productive TCRs from donors in an Asian-associated ancestry cluster reportedly carried fewer N-insertions than the cohort mean. The authors enumerated around 150 TCR beta chains as linked to cytomegalovirus. With later analysis, a missense DCLRE1C variant became linked to TCR beta V- and J-gene trimming.

This clone was seen just once. What it binds is unknown. Trimming cost V 7 bases and J 0 bases, with 7 bases left between them. Germline CDR1 SNHLY, CDR2 FYNNEI. This CDR3 comprises 13 residues. The PCR used 60 Vbeta and 13 Jbeta primers. Produced via immunoSEQ multiplex PCR; TCRdb's table is partial and in-frame only. The repertoire includes 130,000 to 150,000 clones, roughly 80% of them detected once, and approximately 5.1% sits in the top ten. The clonotype was recovered from a male donor in good health and CMV-seronegative. The specimen was PBMCs. This chain joins TRBV2 and TRBJ1-5; D remains ambiguous. This chain's CDR3 is CASNGDSNQPQHF. In DNA, the CDR3 is TGTGCCAGCAACGGGGATAGCAATCAGCCCCAGCATTTT. The full variable domain, completed using reference TRBV2 and TRBJ1-5, is EPEVTQTPSHQVTQMGQEVILRCVPISNHLYFYWYRQILGQKVEFLVSFYNNEISEKSEIFDDQFSVERPDGSNFTLKIRSTKLEDSAMYFCASNGDSNQPQHFGDGTRLSIL.